The 5 T cell receptor beta chains below were found in one sample sequenced in a study of blood T cell repertoires in COVID-19. Sequencing was performed with immunoSEQ multiplex PCR; in TCRdb, only in-frame clones are kept and a portion is missing. The profile covers 250,000 to 350,000 clones, with approximately 91% appearing a single time and about 10% taken by the ten largest. Sequencing was carried out using peripheral blood. These receptors came from a woman aged 25 to 39 with COVID-19, enrolled during active disease.

This sequence joins TRBV4-1 and TRBJ1-3; a weak D match, TRBD1 (5 bases). CDR1 is MGHRA and CDR2 is YSYEKL in the germline V gene. Trimming removed 5 bases from V and 0 bases from J, with 14 bases in between. CDR3 size: 16 residues. CDR3 bases: TGCGCCAGCAGCACAAGGGGACTGACCTCTGGAAACACCATATATTTT. Translated, it gives CASSTRGLTSGNTIYF.

The V gene is TRBV13, the J gene TRBJ2-2; 7 nucleotides line up with TRBD1. This CDR3 has 16 amino acids. Germline assignment: CDR1 PRHDT and CDR2 FYEKMQ (reference sequence). The trim removed 6 bases at V and 2 bases at J, leaving 9 bases unmatched. CDR3 loop: CASSRIGQANTGELFF. The CDR3 bases are TGTGCCAGCAGTCGTATCGGACAGGCAAACACCGGGGAGCTGTTTTTT.

V gene TRBV7-2 combines with J gene TRBJ1-3; D remains unclear. V lost 0 bases and J 0 bases, leaving 6 bases between the germline ends. This CDR3 comprises 15 residues. Per the germline V gene, CDR1 is SGHTA and CDR2 is FQGNSA. CDR3 nucleotide sequence: TGTGCCAGCAGCTTAGCAGCCTCCTCTGGAAACACCATATATTTT. It translates to CASSLAASSGNTIYF.

This clone was counted once. The rearrangement links TRBV2 to TRBJ1-2; D ambiguous. CDR1 SNHLY and CDR2 FYNNEI come from the germline V gene. The CDR3 runs 13 residues. Trimming took off 7 bases at V and 8 bases at J, with 17 bases between the two ends. The CDR3 reads CASTVEVRFGYTF. The CDR3 bases are TGTGCCAGCACCGTGGAGGTGAGGTTCGGCTACACCTTC.

The chain uses TRBV9 and TRBJ2-4; 7 bases line up with TRBD2. Germline values: CDR1 SGDLS, CDR2 YYNGEE. The CDR3 runs 15 residues. Trimming removed 0 bases from V and 7 bases from J; junction bases left unmatched: 7. CDR3 protein: CASSVDGGTTNIQYF. The CDR3, as DNA: TGTGCCAGCAGCGTAGATGGTGGGACTACGAACATTCAGTACTTC.